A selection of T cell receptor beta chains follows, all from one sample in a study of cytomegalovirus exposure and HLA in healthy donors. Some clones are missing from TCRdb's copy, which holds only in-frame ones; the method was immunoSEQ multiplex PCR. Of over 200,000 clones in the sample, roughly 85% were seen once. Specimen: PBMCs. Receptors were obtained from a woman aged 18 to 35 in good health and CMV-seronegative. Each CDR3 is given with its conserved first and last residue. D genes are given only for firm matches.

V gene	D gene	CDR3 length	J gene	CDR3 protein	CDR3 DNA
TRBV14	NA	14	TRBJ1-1	CASSQLLPGTEAFF	TGTGCCAGCAGCCAACTCCTCCCTGGTACTGAAGCTTTCTTT
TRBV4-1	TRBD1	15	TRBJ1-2	CASSQVQGADYGYTF	TGCGCCAGCAGCCAGGTACAGGGGGCGGACTATGGCTACACCTTC
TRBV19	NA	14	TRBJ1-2	CASSISDRNYGYTF	TGTGCCAGTAGTATCTCCGACAGGAACTATGGCTACACCTTC
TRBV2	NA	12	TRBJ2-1	CASSRDSNEQFF	TGTGCCAGCAGCCGCGACAGTAATGAGCAGTTCTTC
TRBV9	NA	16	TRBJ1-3	CASSVGGESSGNTIYF	TGTGCCAGCAGCGTAGGAGGAGAGAGTTCTGGAAACACCATATATTTT
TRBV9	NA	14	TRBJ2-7	CASSVGGGGREQYF	TGTGCCAGCAGCGTAGGGGGAGGGGGGCGCGAGCAGTACTTC
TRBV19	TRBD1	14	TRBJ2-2	CASSSGQSTGELFF	TGTGCCAGTAGTTCGGGACAGTCCACCGGGGAGCTGTTTTTT
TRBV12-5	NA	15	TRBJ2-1	CASGLVAGVYNEQFF	TGTGCTAGTGGTTTGGTGGCAGGGGTCTACAATGAGCAGTTCTTC
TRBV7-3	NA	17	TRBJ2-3	CASSLGRFGVRPDTQYF	TGTGCCAGCAGCCTAGGGAGGTTCGGGGTTCGCCCAGATACGCAGTATTTT
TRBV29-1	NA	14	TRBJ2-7	CSVASLGGSYEQYF	TGCAGCGTCGCTAGTTTGGGCGGATCCTACGAGCAGTACTTC
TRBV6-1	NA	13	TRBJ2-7	CASSGDIFYEQYF	TGTGCCAGCAGCGGGGACATCTTCTACGAGCAGTACTTC
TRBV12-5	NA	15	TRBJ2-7	CASGLHRDGSYEQYF	TGTGCTAGTGGTCTACACCGGGACGGCTCCTACGAGCAGTACTTC
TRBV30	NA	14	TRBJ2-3	CAWSRLSGTDTQYF	TGTGCCTGGAGTCGTTTAAGTGGAACAGATACGCAGTATTTT